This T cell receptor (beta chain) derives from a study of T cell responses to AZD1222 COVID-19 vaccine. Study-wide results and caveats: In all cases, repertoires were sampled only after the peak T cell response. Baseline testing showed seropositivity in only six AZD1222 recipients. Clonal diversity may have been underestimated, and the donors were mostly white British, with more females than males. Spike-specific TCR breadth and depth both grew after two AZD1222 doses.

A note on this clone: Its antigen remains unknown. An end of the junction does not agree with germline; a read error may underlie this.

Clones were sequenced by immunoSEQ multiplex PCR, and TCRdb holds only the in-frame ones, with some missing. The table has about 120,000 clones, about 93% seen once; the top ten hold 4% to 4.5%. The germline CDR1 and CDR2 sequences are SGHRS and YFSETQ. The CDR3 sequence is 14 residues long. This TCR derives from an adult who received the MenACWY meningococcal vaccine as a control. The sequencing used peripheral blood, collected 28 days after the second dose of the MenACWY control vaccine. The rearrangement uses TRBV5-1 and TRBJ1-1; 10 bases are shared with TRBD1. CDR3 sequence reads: CASSSGQGTGEAAF. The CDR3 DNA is TGCGCCAGCAGCTCGGGACAGGGGACGGGGGAGGCCGCTTTT.